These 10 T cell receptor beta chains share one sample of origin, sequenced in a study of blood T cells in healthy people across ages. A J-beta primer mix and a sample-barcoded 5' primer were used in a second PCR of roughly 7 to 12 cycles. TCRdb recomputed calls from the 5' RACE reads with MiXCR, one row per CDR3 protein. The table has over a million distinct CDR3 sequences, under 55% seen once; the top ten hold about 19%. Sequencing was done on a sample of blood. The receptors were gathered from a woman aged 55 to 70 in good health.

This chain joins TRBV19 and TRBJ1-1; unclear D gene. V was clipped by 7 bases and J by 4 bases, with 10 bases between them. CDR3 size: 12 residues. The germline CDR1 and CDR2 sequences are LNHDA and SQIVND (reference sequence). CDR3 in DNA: TGTGCCAGTACCACCCCGAGCACTGAAGCTTTCTTT. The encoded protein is CASTTPSTEAFF. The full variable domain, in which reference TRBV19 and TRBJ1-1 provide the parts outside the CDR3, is DGGITQSPKYLFRKEGQNVTLSCEQNLNHDAMYWYRQDPGQGLRLIYYSQIVNDFQKGDIAEGYSVSREKKESFPLTVTSAQKNPTAFYLCASTTPSTEAFFGQGTRLTVV.

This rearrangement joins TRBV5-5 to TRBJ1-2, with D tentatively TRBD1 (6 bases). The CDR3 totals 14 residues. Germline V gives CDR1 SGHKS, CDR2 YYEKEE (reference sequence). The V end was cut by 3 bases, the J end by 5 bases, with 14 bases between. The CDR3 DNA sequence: TGTGCCAGCAGCTCCGGAGGGGGGCGTTATGGCTACACCTTC. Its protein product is CASSSGGGRYGYTF.

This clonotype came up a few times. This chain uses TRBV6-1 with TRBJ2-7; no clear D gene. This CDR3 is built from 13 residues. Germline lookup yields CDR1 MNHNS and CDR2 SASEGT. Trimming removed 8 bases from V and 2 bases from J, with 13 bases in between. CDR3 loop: CASDPDQAYEQYF. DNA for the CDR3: TGTGCCAGCGACCCGGACCAAGCCTACGAGCAGTACTTC.

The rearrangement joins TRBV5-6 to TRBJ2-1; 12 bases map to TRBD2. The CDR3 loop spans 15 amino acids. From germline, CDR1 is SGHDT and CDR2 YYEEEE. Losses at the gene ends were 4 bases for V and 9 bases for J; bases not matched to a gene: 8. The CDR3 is CASSPGLAGWSEQFF. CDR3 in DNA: TGTGCCAGCAGCCCCGGACTAGCGGGGTGGAGTGAGCAGTTCTTC. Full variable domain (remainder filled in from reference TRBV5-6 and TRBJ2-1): DAGVTQSPTHLIKTRGQQVTLRCSPKSGHDTVSWYQQALGQGPQFIFQYYEEEERQRGNFPDRFSGHQFPNYSSELNVNALLLGDSALYLCASSPGLAGWSEQFFGPGTRLTVL.

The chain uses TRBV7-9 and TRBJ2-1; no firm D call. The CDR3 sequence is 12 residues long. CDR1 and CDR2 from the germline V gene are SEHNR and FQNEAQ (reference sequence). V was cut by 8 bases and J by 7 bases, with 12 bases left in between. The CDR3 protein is CASQHQGNEQFF. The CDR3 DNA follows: TGTGCCAGCCAGCACCAAGGGAATGAGCAGTTCTTC. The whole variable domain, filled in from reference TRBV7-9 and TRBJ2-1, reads DTGVSQNPRHKITKRGQNVTFRCDPISEHNRLYWYRQTLGQGPEFLTYFQNEAQLEKSRLLSDRFSAERPKGSFSTLEIQRTEQGDSAMYLCASQHQGNEQFFGPGTRLTVL.

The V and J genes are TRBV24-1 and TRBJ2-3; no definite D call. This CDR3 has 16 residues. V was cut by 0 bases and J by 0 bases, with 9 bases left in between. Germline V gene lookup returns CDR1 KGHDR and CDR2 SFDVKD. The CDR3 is CATSDLGQTSTDTQYF. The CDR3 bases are TGTGCCACCAGTGATTTGGGGCAGACTAGCACAGATACGCAGTATTTT.

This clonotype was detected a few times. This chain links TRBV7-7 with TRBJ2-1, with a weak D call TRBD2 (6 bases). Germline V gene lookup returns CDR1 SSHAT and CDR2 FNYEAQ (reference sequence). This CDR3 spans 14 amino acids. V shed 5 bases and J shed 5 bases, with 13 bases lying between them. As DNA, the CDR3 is TGTGCCAGCAGCGCCGGGACTGTCAACAATGAGCAGTTCTTC. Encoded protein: CASSAGTVNNEQFF.

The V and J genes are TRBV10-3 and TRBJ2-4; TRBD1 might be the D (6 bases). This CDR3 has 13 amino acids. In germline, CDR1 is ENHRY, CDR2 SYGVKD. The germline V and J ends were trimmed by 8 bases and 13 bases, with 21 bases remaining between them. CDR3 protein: CAIRGQQTYGQYF. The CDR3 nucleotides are TGTGCCATCCGAGGACAGCAAACCTACGGGCAGTACTTC.

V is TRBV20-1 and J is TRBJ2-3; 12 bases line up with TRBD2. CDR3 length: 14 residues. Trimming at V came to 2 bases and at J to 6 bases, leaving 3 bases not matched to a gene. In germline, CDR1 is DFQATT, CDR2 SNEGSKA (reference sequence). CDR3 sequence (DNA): TGCAGTGCTAGACTAGCGGGAGGGTACGATACGCAGTATTTT. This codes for CSARLAGGYDTQYF.

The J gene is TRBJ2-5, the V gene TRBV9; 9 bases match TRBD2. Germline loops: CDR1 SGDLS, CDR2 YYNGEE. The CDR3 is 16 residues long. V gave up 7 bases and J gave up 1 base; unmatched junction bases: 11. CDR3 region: CASGPAGTSSQETQYF. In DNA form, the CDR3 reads TGTGCCAGCGGGCCCGCGGGGACTAGCAGCCAAGAGACCCAGTACTTC. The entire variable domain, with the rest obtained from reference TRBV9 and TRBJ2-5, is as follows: DSGVTQTPKHLITATGQRVTLRCSPRSGDLSVYWYQQSLDQGLQFLIQYYNGEERAKGNILERFSAQQFPDLHSELNLSSLELGDSALYFCASGPAGTSSQETQYFGPGTRLLVL.